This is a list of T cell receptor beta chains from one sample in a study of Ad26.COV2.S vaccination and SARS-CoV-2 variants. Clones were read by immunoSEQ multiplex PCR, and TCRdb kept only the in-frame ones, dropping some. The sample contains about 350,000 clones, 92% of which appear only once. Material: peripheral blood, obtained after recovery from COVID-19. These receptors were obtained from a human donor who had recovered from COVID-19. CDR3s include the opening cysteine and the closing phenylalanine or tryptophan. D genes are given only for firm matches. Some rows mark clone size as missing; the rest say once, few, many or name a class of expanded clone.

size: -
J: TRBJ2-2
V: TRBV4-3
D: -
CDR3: CASSQGVAGITGELFF
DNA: TGCGCCAGCAGCCAAGGGGTGGCAGGAATAACGGGGGAGCTGTTTTTT

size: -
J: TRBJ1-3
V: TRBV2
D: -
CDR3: CASSSIGNTIYF
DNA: TGTGCCAGCAGCTCAATAGGAAACACCATATATTTT

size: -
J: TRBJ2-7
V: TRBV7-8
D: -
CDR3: CASSLNSLYEQYF
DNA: TGTGCCAGCAGCTTAAACAGCCTCTACGAGCAGTACTTC

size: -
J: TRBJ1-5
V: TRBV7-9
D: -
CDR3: CASRGAGEGQPQHF
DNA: TGTGCCAGCAGGGGAGCGGGGGAGGGTCAGCCCCAGCATTTT

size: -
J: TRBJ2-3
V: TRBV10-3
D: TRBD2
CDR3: CAITGRAGGTDTQYF
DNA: TGTGCCATCACAGGGCGAGCGGGGGGGACAGATACGCAGTATTTT

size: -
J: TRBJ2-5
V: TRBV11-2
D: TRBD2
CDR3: CASSLILAVPQETQYF
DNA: TGTGCCAGCAGCCTCATACTAGCGGTGCCCCAAGAGACCCAGTACTTC

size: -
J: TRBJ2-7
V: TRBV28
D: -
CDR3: CASSLGDMSTYEQYF
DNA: TGTGCCAGCAGTTTGGGGGACATGTCTACCTACGAGCAGTACTTC

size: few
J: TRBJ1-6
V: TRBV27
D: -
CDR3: CASTSPGAISPLHF
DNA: TGTGCCAGCACCTCCCCAGGGGCCATTTCACCCCTCCACTTT

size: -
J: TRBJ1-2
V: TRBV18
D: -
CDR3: CASSPQGSASNYGYTF
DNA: TGTGCCAGCTCACCACAGGGGTCAGCGTCTAACTATGGCTACACCTTC

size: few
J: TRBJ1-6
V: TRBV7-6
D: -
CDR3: CASSLSGHSPLHF
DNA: TGTGCCAGCAGCTTGTCAGGCCATTCACCCCTCCACTTT

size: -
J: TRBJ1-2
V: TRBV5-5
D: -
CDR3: CASSLSGYPSYTF
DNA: TGTGCCAGCAGCTTGAGTGGATACCCAAGCTACACCTTC

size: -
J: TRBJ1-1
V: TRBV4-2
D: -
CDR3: CASSQGGVNTEAFF
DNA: TGTGCCAGCAGCCAGGGAGGGGTCAACACTGAAGCTTTCTTT

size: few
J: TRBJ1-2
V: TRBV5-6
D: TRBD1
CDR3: CASSLDEGASGYTF
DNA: TGTGCCAGCAGCTTGGATGAGGGGGCTAGTGGCTACACCTTC

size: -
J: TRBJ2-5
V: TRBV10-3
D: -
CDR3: CAISGGRRGRTQYF
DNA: TGTGCCATCAGTGGGGGTCGGCGAGGTCGGACCCAGTACTTC

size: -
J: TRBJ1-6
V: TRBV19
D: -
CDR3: CASSPRTNSPLHF
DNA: TGTGCCAGTAGTCCACGTACTAATTCACCCCTCCACTTT

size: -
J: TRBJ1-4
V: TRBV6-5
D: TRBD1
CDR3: CASKGDRGLFF
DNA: TGTGCCAGCAAGGGGGACAGAGGACTGTTTTTT